This T cell receptor beta chain was observed in a study of ipilimumab plus nivolumab after autologous stem cell transplantation. Looking at the study overall: A median of about eight nivolumab and about five ipilimumab doses were given. Myeloma cases were transplant-naive high-risk or relapsed within 3 years post first autologous transplant.

CDR1 and CDR2 (germline): SEHNR, FQNEAQ (reference sequence). The CDR3 is 19 residues long. The junction had 7 bases not matched to a gene; V was cut back by 1 base and J by 0 bases. Profiling relied on immunoSEQ multiplex PCR, and the TCRdb table lists in-frame clones only, not all of them. This sample carries just over 40,000 clones, 85% to 95% of them seen once, and the ten largest clones take more than 0.7%. The TCR was taken from a male donor with multiple myeloma. The specimen comprised PBMCs, sampled in a trial of ipilimumab plus nivolumab as post-transplant consolidation. The chain uses TRBV7-9 and TRBJ2-1; 12 bases match TRBD2. This chain's CDR3 is CASSLVGSSGRDSYNEQFF. The CDR3 coding sequence is TGTGCCAGCAGCTTAGTTGGCTCTAGCGGGAGGGACTCCTACAATGAGCAGTTCTTC.